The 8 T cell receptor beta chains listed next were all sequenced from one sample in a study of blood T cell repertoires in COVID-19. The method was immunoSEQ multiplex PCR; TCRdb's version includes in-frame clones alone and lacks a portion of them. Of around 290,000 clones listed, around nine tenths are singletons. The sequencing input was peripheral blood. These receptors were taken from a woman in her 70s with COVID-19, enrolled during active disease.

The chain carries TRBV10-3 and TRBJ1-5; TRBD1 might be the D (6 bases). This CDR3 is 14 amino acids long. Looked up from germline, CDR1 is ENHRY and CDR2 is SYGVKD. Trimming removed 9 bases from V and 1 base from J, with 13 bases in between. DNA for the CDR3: TGTGCCATTGGACCGACAGGCAGCAATCAGCCCCAGCATTTT. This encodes CAIGPTGSNQPQHF.

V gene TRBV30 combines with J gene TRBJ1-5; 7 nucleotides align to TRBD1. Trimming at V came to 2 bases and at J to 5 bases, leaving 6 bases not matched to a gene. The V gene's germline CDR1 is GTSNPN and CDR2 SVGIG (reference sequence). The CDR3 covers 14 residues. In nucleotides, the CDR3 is TGTGCCTGGAGTTCAACAGGGGTAGATCAGCCCCAGCATTTT. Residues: CAWSSTGVDQPQHF.

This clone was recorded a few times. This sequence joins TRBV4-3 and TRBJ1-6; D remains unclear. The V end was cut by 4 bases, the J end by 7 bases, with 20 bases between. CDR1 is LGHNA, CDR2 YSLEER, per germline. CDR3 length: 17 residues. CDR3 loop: CASSPSTVTRANSPLHF. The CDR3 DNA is TGCGCCAGCAGCCCGAGCACGGTTACCCGAGCCAATTCACCCCTCCACTTT.

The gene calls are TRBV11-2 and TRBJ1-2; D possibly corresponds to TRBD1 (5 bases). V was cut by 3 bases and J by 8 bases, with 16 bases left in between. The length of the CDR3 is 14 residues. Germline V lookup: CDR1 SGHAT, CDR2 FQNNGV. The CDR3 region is CASSLEGRGRGYTF. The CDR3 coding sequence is TGTGCCAGCAGCTTGGAGGGGCGAGGGCGCGGCTACACCTTC.

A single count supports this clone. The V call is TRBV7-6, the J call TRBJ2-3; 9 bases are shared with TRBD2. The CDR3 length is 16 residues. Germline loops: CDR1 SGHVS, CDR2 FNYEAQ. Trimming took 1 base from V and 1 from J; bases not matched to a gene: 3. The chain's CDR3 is CASSLERGARTDTQYF. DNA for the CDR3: TGTGCCAGCAGCTTAGAGCGGGGGGCCCGCACAGATACGCAGTATTTT.

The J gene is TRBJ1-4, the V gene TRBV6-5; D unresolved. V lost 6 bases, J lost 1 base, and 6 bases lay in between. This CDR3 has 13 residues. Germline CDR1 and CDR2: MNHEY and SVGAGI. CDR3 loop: CASSLLTNEKLFF. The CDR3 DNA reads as TGTGCCAGCAGCCTACTAACTAATGAAAAACTGTTTTTT.

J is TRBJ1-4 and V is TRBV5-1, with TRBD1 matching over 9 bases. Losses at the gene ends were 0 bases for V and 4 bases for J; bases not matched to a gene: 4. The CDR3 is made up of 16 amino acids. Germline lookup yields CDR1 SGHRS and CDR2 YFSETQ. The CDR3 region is CASSLGGQGLNEKLFF. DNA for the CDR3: TGCGCCAGCAGCTTGGGGGGACAGGGCCTTAATGAAAAACTGTTTTTT. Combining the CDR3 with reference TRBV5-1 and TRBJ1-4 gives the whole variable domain KAGVTQTPRYLIKTRGQQVTLSCSPISGHRSVSWYQQTPGQGLQFLFEYFSETQRNKGNFPGRFSGRQFSNSRSEMNVSTLELGDSALYLCASSLGGQGLNEKLFFGSGTQLSVL.

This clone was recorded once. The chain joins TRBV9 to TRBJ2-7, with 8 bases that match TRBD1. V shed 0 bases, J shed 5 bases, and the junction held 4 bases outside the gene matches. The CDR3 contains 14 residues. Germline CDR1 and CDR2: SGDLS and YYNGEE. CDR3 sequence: CASSVEMDRDEQYF. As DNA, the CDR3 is TGTGCCAGCAGCGTAGAAATGGACAGGGACGAGCAGTACTTC. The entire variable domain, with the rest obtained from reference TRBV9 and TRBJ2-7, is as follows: DSGVTQTPKHLITATGQRVTLRCSPRSGDLSVYWYQQSLDQGLQFLIQYYNGEERAKGNILERFSAQQFPDLHSELNLSSLELGDSALYFCASSVEMDRDEQYFGPGTRLTVT.